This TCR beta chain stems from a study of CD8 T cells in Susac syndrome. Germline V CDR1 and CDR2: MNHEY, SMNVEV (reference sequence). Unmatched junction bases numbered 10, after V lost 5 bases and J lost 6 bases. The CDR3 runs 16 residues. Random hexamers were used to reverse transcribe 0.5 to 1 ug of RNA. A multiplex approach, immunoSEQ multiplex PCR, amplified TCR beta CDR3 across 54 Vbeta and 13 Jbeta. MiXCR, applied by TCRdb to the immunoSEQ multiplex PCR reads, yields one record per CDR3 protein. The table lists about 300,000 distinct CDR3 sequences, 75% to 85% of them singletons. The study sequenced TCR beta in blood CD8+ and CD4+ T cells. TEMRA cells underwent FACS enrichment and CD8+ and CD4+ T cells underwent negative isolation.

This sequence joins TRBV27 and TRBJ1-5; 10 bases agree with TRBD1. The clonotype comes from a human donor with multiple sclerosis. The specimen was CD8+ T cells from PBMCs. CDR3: CASSHTGTGARQPQHF. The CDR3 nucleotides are TGTGCCAGCAGTCATACCGGGACAGGGGCCCGTCAGCCCCAGCATTTT.